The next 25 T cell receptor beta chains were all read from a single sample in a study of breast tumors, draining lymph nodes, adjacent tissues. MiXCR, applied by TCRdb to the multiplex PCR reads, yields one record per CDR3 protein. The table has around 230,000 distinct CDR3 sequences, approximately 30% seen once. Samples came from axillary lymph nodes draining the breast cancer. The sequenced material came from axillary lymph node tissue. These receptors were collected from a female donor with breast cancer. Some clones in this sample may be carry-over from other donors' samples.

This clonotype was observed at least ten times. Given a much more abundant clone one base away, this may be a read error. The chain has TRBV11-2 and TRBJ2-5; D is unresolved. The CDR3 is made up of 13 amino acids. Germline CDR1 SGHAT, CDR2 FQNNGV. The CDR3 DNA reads TGTGCCAGCAGCTACAAGTACCAAGCGACCCAGTACTTC. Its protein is CASSYKYQATQYF. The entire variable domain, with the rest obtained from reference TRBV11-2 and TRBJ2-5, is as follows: EAGVAQSPRYKIIEKRQSVAFWCNPISGHATLYWYQQILGQGPKLLIQFQNNGVVDDSQLPKDRFSAERLKGVDSTLKIQPAKLEDSAVYLCASSYKYQATQYFGPGTRLLVL.

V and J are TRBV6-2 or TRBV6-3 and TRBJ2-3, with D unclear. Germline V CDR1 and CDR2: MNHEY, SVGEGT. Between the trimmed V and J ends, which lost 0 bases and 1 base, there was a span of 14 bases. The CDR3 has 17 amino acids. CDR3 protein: CASSYSLREPRTDTQYF. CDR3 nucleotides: TGTGCCAGCAGTTACTCCCTGCGTGAACCCCGCACAGATACGCAGTATTTT.

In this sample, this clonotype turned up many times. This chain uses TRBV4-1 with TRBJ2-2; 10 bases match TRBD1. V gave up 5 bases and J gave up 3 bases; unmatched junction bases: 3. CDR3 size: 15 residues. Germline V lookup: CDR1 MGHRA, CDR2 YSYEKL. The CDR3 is CASSRGTGDTGELFF. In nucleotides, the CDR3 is TGCGCCAGCAGCAGAGGGACAGGGGACACCGGGGAGCTGTTTTTT.

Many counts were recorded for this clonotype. Here the CDR3 DNA reads TGTGCCAGTAGTATAGGAACTAGCGGGGTCGAGCAGTACTTC. Translating it yields CASSIGTSGVEQYF. V and J are TRBV19 and TRBJ2-7; 10 nucleotides match TRBD2. The germline CDR1 and CDR2 sequences are LNHDA and SQIVND (reference sequence). The CDR3 has 14 amino acids. Germline trimming cut 1 base from V and 6 bases from J; bases unmatched to any gene: 3.

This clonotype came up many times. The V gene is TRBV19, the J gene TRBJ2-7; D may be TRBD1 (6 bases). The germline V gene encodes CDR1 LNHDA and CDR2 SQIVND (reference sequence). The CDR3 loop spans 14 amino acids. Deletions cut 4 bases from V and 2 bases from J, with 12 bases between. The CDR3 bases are TGTGCCAGTAGTAGAAACAGGGCAGCCTACGAGCAGTACTTC. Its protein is CASSRNRAAYEQYF. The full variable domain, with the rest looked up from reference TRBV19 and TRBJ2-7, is DGGITQSPKYLFRKEGQNVTLSCEQNLNHDAMYWYRQDPGQGLRLIYYSQIVNDFQKGDIAEGYSVSREKKESFPLTVTSAQKNPTAFYLCASSRNRAAYEQYFGPGTRLTVT.

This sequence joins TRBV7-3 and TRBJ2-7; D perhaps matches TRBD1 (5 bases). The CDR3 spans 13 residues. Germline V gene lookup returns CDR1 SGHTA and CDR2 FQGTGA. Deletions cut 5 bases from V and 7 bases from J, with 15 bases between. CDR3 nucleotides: TGTGCCAGCAGCCGGAGCCAGGGTAAGGAGCAGTACTTC. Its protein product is CASSRSQGKEQYF.

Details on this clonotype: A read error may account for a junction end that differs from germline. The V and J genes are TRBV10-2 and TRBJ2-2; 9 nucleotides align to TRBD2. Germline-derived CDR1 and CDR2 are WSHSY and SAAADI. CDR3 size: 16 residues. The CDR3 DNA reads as TGCGCCAGCAGTGAGACATCTAGCGGGACTACCGGGGAGCCGTTTTTT. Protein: CASSETSSGTTGEPFF.

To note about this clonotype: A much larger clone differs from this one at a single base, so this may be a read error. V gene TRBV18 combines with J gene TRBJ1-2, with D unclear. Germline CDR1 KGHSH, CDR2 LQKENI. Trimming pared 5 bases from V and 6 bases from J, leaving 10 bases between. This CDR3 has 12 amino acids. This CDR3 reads CASSSTLNGYTF. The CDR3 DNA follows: TGTGCCAGCTCATCTACCTTAAATGGCTACACCTTC.

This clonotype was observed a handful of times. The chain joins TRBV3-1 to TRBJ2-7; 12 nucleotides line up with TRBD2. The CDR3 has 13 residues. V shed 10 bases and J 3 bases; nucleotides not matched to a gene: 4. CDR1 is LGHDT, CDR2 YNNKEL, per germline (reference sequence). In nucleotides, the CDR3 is TGTGCCACCACTAGCGGGAGGAACTACGAGCAGTACTTC. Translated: CATTSGRNYEQYF.

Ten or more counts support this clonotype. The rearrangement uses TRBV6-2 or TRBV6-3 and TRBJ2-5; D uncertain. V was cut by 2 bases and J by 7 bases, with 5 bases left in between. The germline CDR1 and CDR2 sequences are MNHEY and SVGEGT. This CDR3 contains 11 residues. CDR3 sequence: CASSYGGTQYF. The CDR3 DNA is TGTGCCAGCAGTTACGGCGGGACCCAGTACTTC.

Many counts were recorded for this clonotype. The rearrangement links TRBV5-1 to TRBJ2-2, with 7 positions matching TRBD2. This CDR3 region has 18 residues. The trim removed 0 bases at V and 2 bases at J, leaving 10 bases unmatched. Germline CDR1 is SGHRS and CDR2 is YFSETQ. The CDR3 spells CASSLGSLAAPNTGELFF. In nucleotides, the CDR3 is TGCGCCAGCAGCTTGGGGTCCCTAGCGGCACCTAACACCGGGGAGCTGTTTTTT.

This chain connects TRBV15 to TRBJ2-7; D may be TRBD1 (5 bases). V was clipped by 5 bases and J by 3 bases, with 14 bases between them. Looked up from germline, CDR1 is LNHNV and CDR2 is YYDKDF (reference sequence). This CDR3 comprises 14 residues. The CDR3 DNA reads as TGTGCCACCAGCTTAGGGGCCGGAGTCTACGAGCAGTACTTC. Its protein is CATSLGAGVYEQYF.

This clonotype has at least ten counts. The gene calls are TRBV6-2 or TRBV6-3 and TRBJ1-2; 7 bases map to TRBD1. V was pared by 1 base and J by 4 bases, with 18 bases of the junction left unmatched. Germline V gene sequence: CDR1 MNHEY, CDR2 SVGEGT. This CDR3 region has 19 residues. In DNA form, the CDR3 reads TGTGCCAGCAGTTACTTCAACCAAGACAGGGAGAAGCTGGGCTATGGCTACACCTTC. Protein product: CASSYFNQDREKLGYGYTF.

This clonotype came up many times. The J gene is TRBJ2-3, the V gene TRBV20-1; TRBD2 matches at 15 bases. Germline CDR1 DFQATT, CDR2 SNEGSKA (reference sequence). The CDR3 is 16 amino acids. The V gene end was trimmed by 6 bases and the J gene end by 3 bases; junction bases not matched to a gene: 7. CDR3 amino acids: CSARGGTSGRTDTQYF. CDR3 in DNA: TGCAGTGCGCGGGGGGGGACTAGCGGGAGGACAGATACGCAGTATTTT.

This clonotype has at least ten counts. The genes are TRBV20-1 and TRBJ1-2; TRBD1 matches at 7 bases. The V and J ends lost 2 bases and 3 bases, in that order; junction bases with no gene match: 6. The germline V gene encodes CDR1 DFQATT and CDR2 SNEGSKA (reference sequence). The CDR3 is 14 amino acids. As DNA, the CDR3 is TGCAGTGCTAGAAAAACCGGGACAGACTATGGCTACACCTTC. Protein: CSARKTGTDYGYTF.

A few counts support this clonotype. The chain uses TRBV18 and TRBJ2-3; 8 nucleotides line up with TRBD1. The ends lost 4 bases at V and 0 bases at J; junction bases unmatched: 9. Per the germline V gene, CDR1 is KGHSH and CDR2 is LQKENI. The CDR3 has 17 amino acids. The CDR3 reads CASSRFSGTGSTDTQYF. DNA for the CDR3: TGTGCCAGCTCACGGTTTTCCGGGACAGGAAGCACAGATACGCAGTATTTT.

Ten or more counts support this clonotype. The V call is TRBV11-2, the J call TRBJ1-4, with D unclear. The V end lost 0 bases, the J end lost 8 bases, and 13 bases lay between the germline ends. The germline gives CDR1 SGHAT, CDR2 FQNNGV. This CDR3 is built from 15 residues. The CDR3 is CASSLDRARREKLFF. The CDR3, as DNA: TGTGCCAGCAGCTTAGATCGGGCCCGGAGGGAAAAACTGTTTTTT. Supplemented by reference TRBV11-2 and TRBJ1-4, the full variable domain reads EAGVAQSPRYKIIEKRQSVAFWCNPISGHATLYWYQQILGQGPKLLIQFQNNGVVDDSQLPKDRFSAERLKGVDSTLKIQPAKLEDSAVYLCASSLDRARREKLFFGSGTQLSVL.

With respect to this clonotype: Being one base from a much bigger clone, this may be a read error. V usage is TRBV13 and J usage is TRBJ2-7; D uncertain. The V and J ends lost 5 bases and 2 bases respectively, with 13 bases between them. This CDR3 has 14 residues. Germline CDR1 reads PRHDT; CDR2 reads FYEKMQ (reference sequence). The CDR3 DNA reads TGTGCCAGCAGCGACCGGAGTACTGCCTACGAGCAGTACTTC. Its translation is CASSDRSTAYEQYF.

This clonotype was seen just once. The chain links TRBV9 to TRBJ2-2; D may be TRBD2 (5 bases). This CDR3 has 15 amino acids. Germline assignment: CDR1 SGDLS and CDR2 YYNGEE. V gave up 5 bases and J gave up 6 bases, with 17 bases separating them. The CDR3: CASSFGPGYPGELFF. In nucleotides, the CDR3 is TGTGCCAGCAGTTTCGGGCCGGGATATCCCGGGGAGCTGTTTTTT.

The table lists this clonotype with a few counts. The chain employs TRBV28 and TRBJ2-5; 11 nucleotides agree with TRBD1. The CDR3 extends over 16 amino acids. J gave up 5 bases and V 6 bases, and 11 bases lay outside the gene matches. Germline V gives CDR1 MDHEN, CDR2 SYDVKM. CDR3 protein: CASRGTDRGPSETQYF. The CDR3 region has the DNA TGTGCCAGCAGGGGGACGGACAGGGGGCCCTCGGAGACCCAGTACTTC. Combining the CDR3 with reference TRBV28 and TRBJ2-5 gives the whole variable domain DVKVTQSSRYLVKRTGEKVFLECVQDMDHENMFWYRQDPGLGLRLIYFSYDVKMKEKGDIPEGYSVSREKKERFSLILESASTNQTSMYLCASRGTDRGPSETQYFGPGTRLLVL.

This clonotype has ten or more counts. The CDR3 DNA follows: TGTGCCAGCAGCCGGGGGAGGGGCGAGACCCAGTACTTC. It yields the protein CASSRGRGETQYF. The chain has TRBV7-3 and TRBJ2-5; 7 bases are shared with TRBD2. Germline values: CDR1 SGHTA, CDR2 FQGTGA. This CDR3 comprises 13 residues. Unmatched junction bases numbered 5, after V lost 5 bases and J lost 5 bases.

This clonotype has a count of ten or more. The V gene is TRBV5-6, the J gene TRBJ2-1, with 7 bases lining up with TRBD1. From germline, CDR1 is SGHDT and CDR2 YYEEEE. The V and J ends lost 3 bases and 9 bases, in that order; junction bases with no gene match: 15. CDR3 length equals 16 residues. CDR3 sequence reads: CASSSNPGTAISEQFF. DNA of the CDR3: TGTGCCAGCAGCTCCAATCCCGGGACAGCCATTAGTGAGCAGTTCTTC.

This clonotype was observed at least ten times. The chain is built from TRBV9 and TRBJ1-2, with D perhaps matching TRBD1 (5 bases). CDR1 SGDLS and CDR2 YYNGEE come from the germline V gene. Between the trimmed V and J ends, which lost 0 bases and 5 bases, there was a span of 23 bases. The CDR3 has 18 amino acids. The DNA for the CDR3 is TGTGCCAGCAGCGTAGACGACGGGCCGGGGCAGGGTAAATATGGCTACACCTTC. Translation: CASSVDDGPGQGKYGYTF.

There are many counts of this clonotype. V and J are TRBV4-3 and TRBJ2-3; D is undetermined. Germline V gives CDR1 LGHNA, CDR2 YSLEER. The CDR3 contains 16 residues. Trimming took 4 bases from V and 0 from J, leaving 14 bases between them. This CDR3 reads CASSPVSQASTDTQYF. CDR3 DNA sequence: TGCGCCAGCAGCCCCGTGAGCCAGGCGAGCACAGATACGCAGTATTTT.

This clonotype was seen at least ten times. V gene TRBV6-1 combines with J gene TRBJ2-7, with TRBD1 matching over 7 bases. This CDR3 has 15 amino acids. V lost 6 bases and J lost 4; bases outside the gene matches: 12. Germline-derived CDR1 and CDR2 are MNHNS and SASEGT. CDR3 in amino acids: CASRGQLFGVYEQYF. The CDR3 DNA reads TGTGCCAGCAGGGGACAGCTCTTTGGAGTTTACGAGCAGTACTTC.